This note documents a single T cell receptor (beta chain) sequence. The sample belongs to a study of blood T cell repertoires in COVID-19. Generated by immunoSEQ multiplex PCR, the TCRdb table keeps only in-frame clones and is missing some. Here the sample spans over 100,000 clones, roughly 85% being singletons. CDR3 length: 15 amino acids. Germline V gives CDR1 KGHDR, CDR2 SFDVKD. Trimming cost V 0 bases and J 3 bases; bases outside gene matches: 3. This TCR derives from a woman aged 55-69 years with acute or convalescent COVID-19. This chain links TRBV24-1 with TRBJ2-5; 7 bases map to TRBD2. The sample comprised peripheral blood. Here the CDR3 DNA reads TGTGCCACCAGTGATTTGGGACGGGGGGAAGAGACCCAGTACTTC. It translates to CATSDLGRGEETQYF.